Shown below are 8 T cell receptor beta chains from a single sample sequenced in a study of early T cells in non-severe SARS-CoV-2 infection. A single record per CDR3 protein comes from TCRdb applying MiXCR to the 5' RACE reads. This table has roughly 60,000 distinct CDR3 sequences, roughly 14% appearing once. Sequencing was done on a sample of whole blood. These receptors all come from an adult who was a healthcare worker with PCR-confirmed SARS-CoV-2 infection or an uninfected control (not recorded which).

The chain is built from TRBV20-1 and TRBJ1-5; 10 bases map to TRBD1. Germline assignment: CDR1 DFQATT and CDR2 SNEGSKA (reference sequence). This CDR3 spans 13 amino acids. Trimming cost V 6 bases and J 7 bases; bases outside gene matches: 6. CDR3 region: CSAGQGVEQPQHF. The CDR3 region has the DNA TGCAGTGCCGGACAGGGGGTTGAACAGCCCCAGCATTTT.

The CDR3 DNA reads as TGTGCCAGCAGCCTCCGGACGGGCTATGGCTACACCTTC. Its protein product is CASSLRTGYGYTF. V and J are TRBV12-3 or TRBV12-4 and TRBJ1-2; no firm D call. The CDR3 contains 13 residues. V was shortened by 6 bases and J by 4 bases, with 12 bases between the two germline ends.

The gene calls are TRBV2 and TRBJ1-1; no reliable D call. With 2 bases removed from V and 0 bases from J, the gap between germline ends came to 13 bases. Germline CDR1 and CDR2: SNHLY and FYNNEI. The CDR3 runs 16 residues. The CDR3 sequence is CASSESLGGMNTEAFF. In DNA form, the CDR3 reads TGTGCCAGCAGTGAAAGTCTTGGTGGGATGAACACTGAAGCTTTCTTT.

The V gene is TRBV11-2, the J gene TRBJ2-3; TRBD2 agrees at 7 bases. With V trimmed by 0 bases and J by 1 base, 7 bases remained unmatched. The CDR3 spans 17 residues. Per germline, CDR1 SGHAT and CDR2 FQNNGV. CDR3 amino acids: CASSLEIGGTRTDTQYF. The CDR3 DNA is TGTGCCAGCAGCTTAGAGATCGGGGGGACCCGCACAGATACGCAGTATTTT. Complete variable domain (other parts from reference TRBV11-2 and TRBJ2-3): EAGVAQSPRYKIIEKRQSVAFWCNPISGHATLYWYQQILGQGPKLLIQFQNNGVVDDSQLPKDRFSAERLKGVDSTLKIQPAKLEDSAVYLCASSLEIGGTRTDTQYFGPGTRLTVL.

CDR3: CASSQDSGQDAKQYF. For the CDR3, the DNA is TGCGCCAGCAGCCAAGACTCGGGACAGGACGCTAAGCAGTACTTC. The V gene is TRBV4-3, the J gene TRBJ2-7; TRBD1 matches 8 bases. V was pared by 0 bases and J by 8 bases, with 9 bases of the junction left unmatched. This CDR3 is built from 15 residues. CDR1 is LGHNA, CDR2 YSLEER, per germline.

This clonotype was counted only a few times. This chain connects TRBV6-6 to TRBJ1-4; no reliable D call. This CDR3 has 12 amino acids. V was cut by 2 bases and J by 7 bases, with 5 bases left in between. Germline loops: CDR1 MNHNY, CDR2 SVGAGI (reference sequence). The CDR3 DNA follows: TGTGCCAGCAGTTACGTGGGTGAAAAACTGTTTTTT. This sequence encodes CASSYVGEKLFF.

V gene TRBV30 combines with J gene TRBJ1-1; TRBD1 might be the D (5 bases). The V end was cut by 0 bases, the J end by 4 bases, with 15 bases between. CDR3 size: 15 residues. Germline values: CDR1 GTSNPN, CDR2 SVGIG (reference sequence). The CDR3 nucleotides are TGTGCCTGGAGTGTAAGAGGGGCGCGGGTCACTGAAGCTTTCTTT. Encoded protein: CAWSVRGARVTEAFF.

V and J are TRBV27 and TRBJ2-2, with 9 nucleotides matching TRBD2. The CDR3 loop spans 16 amino acids. The J segment lost 2 bases and the V segment lost 5 bases, leaving 6 bases of the junction unmatched. The germline V gene encodes CDR1 MNHEY and CDR2 SMNVEV (reference sequence). In DNA form, the CDR3 reads TGTGCCAGCAGTCCTCCGGGACTAGCAAACACCGGGGAGCTGTTTTTT. It codes for CASSPPGLANTGELFF.